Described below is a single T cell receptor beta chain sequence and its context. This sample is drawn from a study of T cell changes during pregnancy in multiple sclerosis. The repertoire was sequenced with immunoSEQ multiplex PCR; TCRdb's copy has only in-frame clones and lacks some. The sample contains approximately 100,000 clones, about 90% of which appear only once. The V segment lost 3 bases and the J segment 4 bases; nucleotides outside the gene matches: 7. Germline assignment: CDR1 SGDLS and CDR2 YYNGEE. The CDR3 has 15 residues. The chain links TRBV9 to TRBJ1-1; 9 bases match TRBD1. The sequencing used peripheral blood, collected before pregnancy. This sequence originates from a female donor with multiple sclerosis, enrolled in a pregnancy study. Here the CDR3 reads CASSGSGQGITEAFF. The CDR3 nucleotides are TGTGCCAGCAGCGGTTCCGGACAGGGGATCACTGAAGCTTTCTTT.